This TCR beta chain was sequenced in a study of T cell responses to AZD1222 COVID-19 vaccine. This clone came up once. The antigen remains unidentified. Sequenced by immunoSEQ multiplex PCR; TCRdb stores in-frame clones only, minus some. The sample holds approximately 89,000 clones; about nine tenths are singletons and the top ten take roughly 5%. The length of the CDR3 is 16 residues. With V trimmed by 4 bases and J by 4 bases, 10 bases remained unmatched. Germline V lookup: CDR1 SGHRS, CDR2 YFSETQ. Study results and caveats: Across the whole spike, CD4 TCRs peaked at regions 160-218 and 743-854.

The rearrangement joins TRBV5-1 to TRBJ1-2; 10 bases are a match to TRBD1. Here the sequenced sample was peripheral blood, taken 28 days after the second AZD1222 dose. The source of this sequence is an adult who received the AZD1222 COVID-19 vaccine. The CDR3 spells CASSAPTGGESYGYTF. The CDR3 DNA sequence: TGCGCCAGCAGCGCTCCGACAGGGGGCGAGAGCTATGGCTACACCTTC. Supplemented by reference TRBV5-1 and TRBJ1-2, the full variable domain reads KAGVTQTPRYLIKTRGQQVTLSCSPISGHRSVSWYQQTPGQGLQFLFEYFSETQRNKGNFPGRFSGRQFSNSRSEMNVSTLELGDSALYLCASSAPTGGESYGYTFGSGTRLTVV.